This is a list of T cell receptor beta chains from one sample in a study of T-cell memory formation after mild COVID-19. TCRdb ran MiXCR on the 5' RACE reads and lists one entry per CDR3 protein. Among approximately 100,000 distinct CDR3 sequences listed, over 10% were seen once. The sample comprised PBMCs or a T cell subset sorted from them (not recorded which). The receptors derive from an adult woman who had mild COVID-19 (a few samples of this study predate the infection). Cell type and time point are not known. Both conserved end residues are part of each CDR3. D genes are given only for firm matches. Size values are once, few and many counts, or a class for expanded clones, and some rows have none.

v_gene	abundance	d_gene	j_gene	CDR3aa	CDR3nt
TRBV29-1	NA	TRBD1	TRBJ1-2	CGAGTDYGYTF	TGCGGAGCCGGGACAGACTATGGCTACACCTTC
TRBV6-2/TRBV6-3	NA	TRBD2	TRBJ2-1	CASSYSGTSGGEQFF	TGTGCCAGCAGTTACTCGGGGACTAGCGGGGGCGAGCAGTTCTTC
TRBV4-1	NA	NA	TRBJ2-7	CASSSGDAREQYF	TGCGCCAGCAGCTCTGGGGACGCTCGCGAGCAGTACTTC
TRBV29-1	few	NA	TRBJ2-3	CSVEDSERVTDTQYF	TGCAGCGTTGAAGATAGCGAGCGGGTCACAGATACGCAGTATTTT
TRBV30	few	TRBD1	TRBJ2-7	CAWSVGTGVSYEQYF	TGTGCCTGGAGTGTAGGGACAGGAGTCTCCTACGAGCAGTACTTC
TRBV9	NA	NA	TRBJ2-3	CASSVVGGSDTQYF	TGTGCCAGCAGCGTAGTTGGGGGCTCAGATACGCAGTATTTT
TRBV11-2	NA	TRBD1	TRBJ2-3	CASSYSRTGGADTQYF	TGTGCCAGCAGCTATTCGAGGACAGGGGGCGCAGATACGCAGTATTTT
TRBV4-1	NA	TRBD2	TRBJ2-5	CASSQSGTSGETQYF	TGCGCCAGCAGCCAATCCGGGACTAGCGGGGAGACCCAGTACTTC
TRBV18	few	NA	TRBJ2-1	CASSVSGASGNEQFF	TGTGCCAGCTCCGTGTCGGGGGCGTCTGGCAATGAGCAGTTCTTC
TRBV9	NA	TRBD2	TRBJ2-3	CASSFTSGGAGDTQYF	TGTGCCAGCAGCTTTACTAGCGGGGGGGCGGGAGATACGCAGTATTTT
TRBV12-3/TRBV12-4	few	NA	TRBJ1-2	CASNEVGGTMVGYTF	TGTGCCAGCAACGAAGTAGGGGGAACAATGGTTGGCTACACCTTC
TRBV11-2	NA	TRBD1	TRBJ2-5	CASKQQGAGETQYF	TGTGCCAGCAAACAACAGGGGGCGGGAGAGACCCAGTACTTC
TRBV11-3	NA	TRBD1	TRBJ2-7	CASSIPGQEDEQYF	TGTGCCAGCAGTATACCGGGACAGGAGGACGAGCAGTACTTC
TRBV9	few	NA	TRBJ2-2	CASSREGGRITGELFF	TGTGCCAGCAGTCGTGAAGGGGGGCGCATCACCGGGGAGCTGTTTTTT
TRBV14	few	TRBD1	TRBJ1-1	CASSQRTGTNTEAFF	TGTGCCAGCAGCCAACGGACAGGGACGAACACTGAAGCTTTCTTT
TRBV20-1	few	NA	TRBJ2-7	CSVGGGALTRPYEQYF	TGCAGTGTCGGAGGGGGGGCCTTGACAAGACCCTACGAGCAGTACTTC
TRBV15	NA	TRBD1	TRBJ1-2	CATSRLGQGDYGYTF	TGTGCCACCAGCAGATTGGGACAGGGTGACTATGGCTACACCTTC
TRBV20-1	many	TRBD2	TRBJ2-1	CSVERENHNEQFF	TGCAGTGTAGAGCGGGAGAACCACAATGAGCAGTTCTTC
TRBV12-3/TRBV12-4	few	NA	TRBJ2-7	CASIKWRGLSYEQYF	TGTGCCAGCATAAAATGGCGGGGCCTCTCCTACGAGCAGTACTTC
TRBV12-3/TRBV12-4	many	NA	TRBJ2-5	CASSFDLGLETQYF	TGTGCCAGCAGTTTCGACCTGGGATTAGAGACCCAGTACTTC
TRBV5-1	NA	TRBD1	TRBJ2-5	CASSLGTGGPETQYF	TGCGCCAGCAGCTTGGGGACAGGGGGCCCGGAGACCCAGTACTTC
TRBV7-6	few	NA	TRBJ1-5	CASSLGVTGYGNQPQHF	TGTGCCAGCAGCTTAGGTGTGACAGGCTATGGCAATCAGCCCCAGCATTTT
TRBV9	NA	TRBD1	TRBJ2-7	CASSPRGTGDEQYF	TGTGCCAGCAGCCCTAGAGGGACAGGGGACGAGCAGTACTTC
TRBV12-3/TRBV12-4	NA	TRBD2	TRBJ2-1	CASRQREGPGNEQFF	TGTGCCAGCCGGCAGCGGGAGGGCCCAGGGAATGAGCAGTTCTTC
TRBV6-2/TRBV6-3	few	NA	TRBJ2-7	CASSFVRGGNEQYF	TGTGCCAGCAGTTTCGTCAGGGGGGGCAACGAGCAGTACTTC
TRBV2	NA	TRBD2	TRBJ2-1	CASSEGGRGNEQFF	TGTGCCAGCAGTGAAGGAGGGAGGGGCAATGAGCAGTTCTTC
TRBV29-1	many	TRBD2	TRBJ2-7	CSVEAADGGASYEQYF	TGCAGCGTTGAGGCGGCAGACGGGGGGGCCTCCTACGAGCAGTACTTC
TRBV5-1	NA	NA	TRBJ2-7	CASSGGWGPDEQYF	TGCGCCAGCAGCGGCGGATGGGGTCCGGACGAGCAGTACTTC
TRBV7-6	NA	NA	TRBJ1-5	CASSLEQGPNQPQHF	TGTGCCAGCAGCTTAGAACAGGGCCCCAATCAGCCCCAGCATTTT
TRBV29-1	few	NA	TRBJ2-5	CSVGGAETQYF	TGCAGCGTTGGGGGCGCGGAGACCCAGTACTTC
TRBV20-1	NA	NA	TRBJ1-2	CSAREMGQNYGYTF	TGCAGTGCTAGAGAAATGGGACAAAACTATGGCTACACCTTC
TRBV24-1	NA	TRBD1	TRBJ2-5	CASAPGQGPGETQYF	TGTGCCTCCGCGCCGGGACAGGGACCCGGGGAGACCCAGTACTTC
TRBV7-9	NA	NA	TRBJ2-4	CASSRDRVTKNIQYF	TGTGCCAGCAGCCGGGACCGGGTGACCAAAAACATTCAGTACTTC
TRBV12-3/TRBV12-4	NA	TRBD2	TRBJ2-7	CASSLPSGSFYEQYF	TGTGCCAGCAGTTTGCCTAGCGGGAGTTTCTACGAGCAGTACTTC
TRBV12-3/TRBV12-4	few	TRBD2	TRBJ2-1	CASRALAGGHNEQFF	TGTGCCAGCAGAGCCCTAGCGGGGGGGCACAATGAGCAGTTCTTC
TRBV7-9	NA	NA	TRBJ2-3	CASSPRTGVGTDTQYF	TGTGCCAGCAGCCCCCGGACGGGAGTGGGTACAGATACGCAGTATTTT
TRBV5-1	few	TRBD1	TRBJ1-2	CASSLVGGLYGYTF	TGCGCCAGCAGCTTGGTAGGGGGCCTCTATGGCTACACCTTC
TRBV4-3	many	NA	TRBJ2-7	CASSQDGGGASYEQYF	TGCGCCAGCAGCCAAGACGGCGGAGGTGCGTCCTACGAGCAGTACTTC
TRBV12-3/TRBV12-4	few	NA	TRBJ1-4	CASSLSTNEKLFF	TGTGCCAGCAGTTTGTCAACTAATGAAAAACTGTTTTTT
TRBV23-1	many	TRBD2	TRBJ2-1	CASSQPDPEAGGTYNEQFF	TGCGCCAGCAGTCAACCCGACCCTGAAGCGGGAGGCACCTACAATGAGCAGTTCTTC
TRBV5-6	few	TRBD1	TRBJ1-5	CASSVAGTGFNQPQHF	TGTGCCAGCAGCGTCGCCGGGACAGGGTTCAATCAGCCCCAGCATTTT
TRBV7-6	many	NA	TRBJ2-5	CASRNQETQYF	TGTGCCAGCAGGAATCAAGAGACCCAGTACTTC
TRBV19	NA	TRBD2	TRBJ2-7	CASRGGYYEQYF	TGTGCCAGTCGGGGAGGGTACTACGAGCAGTACTTC